The 4 T cell receptor beta chains presented below share a single source sample, sequenced in a study of blood T cell repertoires in COVID-19. The method was immunoSEQ multiplex PCR; TCRdb's version includes in-frame clones alone and lacks a portion of them. The table has some 240,000 clones, roughly nine tenths seen once. Sequenced input: peripheral blood. The origin of the receptors is a man aged 60-69 years with COVID-19, enrolled during active disease.

This sequence joins TRBV30 and TRBJ2-1; possibly TRBD1 for D (6 bases). CDR3 length: 11 residues. V was trimmed by 8 bases and J by 7 bases, leaving 12 bases between them. CDR1 is GTSNPN and CDR2 is SVGIG in the germline V gene (reference sequence). This CDR3 is CAGVTGNEQFF. In DNA form, the CDR3 reads TGTGCCGGAGTTACAGGGAATGAGCAGTTCTTC. The whole variable domain, remainder taken from reference TRBV30 and TRBJ2-1, is SQTIHQWPATLVQPVGSPLSLECTVEGTSNPNLYWYRQAAGRGLQLLFYSVGIGQISSEVPQNLSASRPQDRQFILSSKKLLLSDSGFYLCAGVTGNEQFFGPGTRLTVL.

The chain couples TRBV11-2 to TRBJ2-5; 7 bases align to TRBD1. Unmatched junction bases numbered 5, after V lost 8 bases and J lost 2 bases. The V gene's germline CDR1 is SGHAT and CDR2 FQNNGV. The CDR3 is 13 amino acids. CDR3 protein: CASYRQGQETQYF. DNA for the CDR3: TGTGCCAGCTACAGACAGGGACAAGAGACCCAGTACTTC.

This chain uses TRBV9 with TRBJ1-2, with 8 positions matching TRBD1. Germline CDR1 SGDLS, CDR2 YYNGEE. The junction had 5 bases not matched to a gene; V was cut back by 3 bases and J by 1 base. The length of the CDR3 is 15 residues. CDR3 amino acids: CASSAHRGGNYGYTF. CDR3 nucleotides: TGTGCCAGCAGCGCCCACAGGGGGGGTAACTATGGCTACACCTTC.

This clone is a singleton in its sample. The chain uses TRBV10-3 and TRBJ1-2, with D hard to call. The V end lost 4 bases, the J end lost 5 bases, and 8 bases lay between the germline ends. The CDR3 covers 12 residues. Germline assignment: CDR1 ENHRY and CDR2 SYGVKD. Here the CDR3 reads CAISGGQYGYTF. As DNA, the CDR3 is TGTGCCATCAGTGGTGGCCAGTATGGCTACACCTTC.